Sequencing of this T cell receptor (beta chain) was carried out in a study of shared clonotypes between healthy human individuals. V lost 8 bases and J 2 bases, leaving 7 bases between the germline ends. Germline CDR1 SNHLY, CDR2 FYNNEI. CDR3 length equals 12 residues. In the study's own analysis: Sequence data from immunoSEQ were junction-only and lacked quality scores; consequently, filtering differed. Method: immunoSEQ multiplex PCR; TCRdb's copy keeps in-frame clones and lacks some. The DNA was the basis for D and trimming; V, J and clone size are from that table. The sample lists roughly 450,000 clones; 75% to 85% were seen once. About 100 million PBMCs supplied genomic DNA for unsorted samples.

The sequenced material came from PBMCs. The rearrangement uses TRBV2 and TRBJ2-1; D gene ambiguous. The receptor was derived from a middle-aged woman in good health. Some clones in this sample may be carry-over from other donors' samples. CDR3 nucleotides: TGTGCCAGCGGGGAACCCTACAATGAGCAGTTCTTC. This sequence encodes CASGEPYNEQFF. Based on the CDR3 plus reference TRBV2 and TRBJ2-1, the full variable domain is EPEVTQTPSHQVTQMGQEVILRCVPISNHLYFYWYRQILGQKVEFLVSFYNNEISEKSEIFDDQFSVERPDGSNFTLKIRSTKLEDSAMYFCASGEPYNEQFFGPGTRLTVL.